The entry below gives a single T cell receptor (beta chain) sequence along with its context. Antigen: not known. V dropped 4 bases and J dropped 3; count of bases not matched to a gene: 5. CDR1 and CDR2 (germline): GTSNPN, SVGIG (reference sequence). There are 13 residues in the CDR3. This entry comes from a study of PD-1 blockade in classical Hodgkin lymphoma. Study results and limitations: In newly diagnosed patients, baseline TCR diversity was reportedly below that of healthy donors. Exclusion covered patients beginning nivolumab under 1 year post-ASCT.

Assay used: immunoSEQ multiplex PCR; TCRdb lists only in-frame clones, some missing. Here the sample spans tens of thousands of clones, over 70% being singletons. Autologous stem cell transplantation was followed by relapse in every patient, and brentuximab vedotin exposure varied. This receptor was identified in a human donor with classical Hodgkin lymphoma. The chain employs TRBV30 and TRBJ1-1; TRBD1 matches 7 bases. This specimen was peripheral blood mononuclear cells (PBMCs), taken before the second cycle of nivolumab. The CDR3 loop reads CAWKQGQDTEAFF. CDR3 nucleotide sequence: TGTGCCTGGAAACAGGGGCAGGACACTGAAGCTTTCTTT. The full variable domain, in which reference TRBV30 and TRBJ1-1 provide the parts outside the CDR3, is SQTIHQWPATLVQPVGSPLSLECTVEGTSNPNLYWYRQAAGRGLQLLFYSVGIGQISSEVPQNLSASRPQDRQFILSSKKLLLSDSGFYLCAWKQGQDTEAFFGQGTRLTVV.